This T cell receptor beta chain was captured in a study of somatic mutations in cytotoxic T cells in rheumatoid arthritis. Broader study findings: A single CD8+ clone exceeded 20% of CD8+ cells in about an eighth of the roughly 60 patients.

With regard to this clone: The antigen remains undetermined.

Original analysis: Rarely did patient CD8+ clones above 1% match published virus-specific TCRB sequences. The repertoire was sequenced with immunoSEQ multiplex PCR; TCRdb's copy has only in-frame clones and lacks some. V, J and clone size are taken as reported in that table, and D and trimming were inferred from the DNA itself. The sample shows about 30,000 clones, 82% of them seen only once. This TCR was recovered from an adult with rheumatoid arthritis. Input material: CD8+ T cells sorted from blood.

The CDR3 DNA reads TGTGCCAGCAGCCTTTGGCCCGGGGAGCTGTTTTTT. Translation: CASSLWPGELFF. This sequence joins TRBV7-3 and TRBJ2-2; no clear D. The CDR3 length is 12 residues. V lost 5 bases, J lost 6 bases, and 7 bases lay in between. Germline V lookup: CDR1 SGHTA, CDR2 FQGTGA. Based on the CDR3 plus reference TRBV7-3 and TRBJ2-2, the full variable domain is GAGVSQTPSNKVTEKGKYVELRCDPISGHTALYWYRQSLGQGPEFLIYFQGTGAADDSGLPNDRFFAVRPEGSVSTLKIQRTERGDSAVYLCASSLWPGELFFGEGSRLTVL.